This T cell receptor (beta chain) was found in a study of shared clonotypes between healthy human individuals (dated by TCRdb to 2019 to 2021). Study-wide context: Three men and a couple of women, aged 18 to 49 years, made up the cohort. To estimate repertoire size and how much clonotypes are shared between individuals, the study performed deep sequencing of blood TCR repertoires from five healthy adults. To increase sequencing depth and limit assay-specific biases, TCR repertoire library preparation and sequencing were carried out by different laboratories using diverse techniques. Per donor, leukapheresis produced somewhere between about 0.94 and 10 billion PBMCs.

Healthy HIV-negative adults with no recently reported acute infections or vaccinations were included as donors. Only Caucasian adults living in Nashville, Tennessee, USA were represented among the donors. For unsorted samples, 90 million or so PBMCs were counted and genomic DNA was extracted with the QIAamp DNA Blood Mini kit. After blood collection by leukapheresis, PBMCs were isolated using Ficoll-Histopaque density gradient centrifugation and then cryopreserved in the vapor phase of liquid nitrogen. General findings and caveats noted by the study authors: Sampling was limited to blood, and TCR repertoires in tissue likely differ from TCR repertoires in blood. Based on pairwise subsampling, the degree of clonotype sharing among donors was expected to be affected by sequencing depth. Because the study included a small number of donors, the genetic and exposure-history diversity represented was limited.

TCR CDR3 regions were amplified from genomic DNA by multiplex PCR using the deep immunoSEQ assay. Genomic DNA extracted from each cell subset was distributed evenly over all wells of several immunoSEQ 96-well plates, and each plate served as one replicate. For unsorted PBMC, around 310 ng of genomic DNA, equivalent to 30,000 to 35,000 T cell genomes, went into each replicate PCR. Ten immunoSEQ deep assay plates were used to sequence the unsorted PBMC genomic DNA. Purified libraries were measured with a Qubit 3.0 fluorometer, size-checked on a Bioanalyzer 2100, and measured again with the KAPA Library Quantification kit. A separate single-read 150-cycle Illumina NextSeq 550 flow cell was used to sequence each immunoSEQ 96-well plate. Turning to the authors' computational methods: Because the immunoSEQ output held only junctional sequences and lacked quality scores, the filtering could not match the filtering applied to full-length reads. Sequences were annotated with PyIR, a Python wrapper for IgBLAST v1.9, and V/J genes and CDR3 were assigned using IMGT germline references. Any read was removed if the V/J assignment was weak (E-value above 1e-6), the CDR3 was missing, or the read contained stop codons, out-of-frame junctions, or ambiguous translated residues. V3J clonotypes were defined as sequences sharing an identical inferred V gene, J gene, and CDR3 amino acid sequence. To compute the percentage overlap between repertoires, the number of shared unique clonotypes was divided by the size of the smaller repertoire. Three approaches were used to assess repertoire richness: RTK rarefaction, the Chao1 estimator, and Recon v2.1 estimates of unobserved clonotypes. TCRdb retrieved this table from immuneACCESS and kept in-frame rearrangements only. Not all clones are present; in checked studies, unresolved V genes account for under half, and no reason is known for the remainder. V and J calls and clone size come straight from that table; D and trimming were deduced from the DNA. The sample table records some 480,000 clones; around three quarters of these occur just once. In total, the top ten clones hold around 12% of the sample.

The junction shows trimming of 2 bases on V and 2 bases on J, plus 11 bases between the germline ends. There are 15 amino acids in the CDR3, from cysteine to phenylalanine inclusive. The DNA shown is the 45-base CDR3, in frame from base 1. CDR1 and CDR2, per the germline V gene, are KGHSH and LQKENI. As for this clone: The target of this receptor is not known. Within one base of it there is no much larger clone, and no base qualities were kept.

The sequencing input was PBMCs. The receptor was derived from a woman aged 40 to 49 in good health. Some clones in this sample may be carry-over from other donors' samples. The chain is encoded by TRBV18 joined to TRBJ2-3; no D segment can be confidently identified. The CDR3 loop reads CASSPTTAPTDTQYF. Read as DNA, the sequence is TGTGCCAGCTCACCAACCACAGCTCCCACAGATACGCAGTATTTT.